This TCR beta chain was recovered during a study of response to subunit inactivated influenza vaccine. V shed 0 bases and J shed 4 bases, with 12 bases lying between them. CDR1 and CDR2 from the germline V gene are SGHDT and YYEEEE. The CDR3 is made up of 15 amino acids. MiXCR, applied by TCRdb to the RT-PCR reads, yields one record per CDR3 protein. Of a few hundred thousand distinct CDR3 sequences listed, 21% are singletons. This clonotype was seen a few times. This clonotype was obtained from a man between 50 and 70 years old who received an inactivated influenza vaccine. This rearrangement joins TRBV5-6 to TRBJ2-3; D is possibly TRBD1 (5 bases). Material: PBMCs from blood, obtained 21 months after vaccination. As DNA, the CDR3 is TGTGCCAGCAGCTTGGTCAGGGCGTTGGCAGATACGCAGTATTTT. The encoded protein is CASSLVRALADTQYF.